The 4 T cell receptor beta chains listed next were all sequenced from one sample in a study of PD-1 blockade in classical Hodgkin lymphoma. The time point is: cycle 4 day 1 (C4D1), after less than 7 weeks of nivolumab. Every patient had relapsed following autologous stem cell transplantation, and cohorts differed in brentuximab vedotin exposure. Here immunoSEQ multiplex PCR was the method, and the copy in TCRdb shows in-frame clones only, minus some. Seen here are tens of thousands of clones, 70% to 90% observed once, and the top ten hold roughly 8%. The sample was peripheral blood mononuclear cells (PBMCs), taken before the fourth cycle of nivolumab. All receptors derive from a human donor with classical Hodgkin lymphoma.

This chain links TRBV28 with TRBJ1-4, with D perhaps matching TRBD1 (6 bases). Trimming removed 2 bases at V and 12 bases at J, with 16 bases between. The germline V gene encodes CDR1 MDHEN and CDR2 SYDVKM. This CDR3 has 14 amino acids. The chain's CDR3 is CASSLAGVPSELFF. The CDR3 nucleotides are TGTGCCAGCAGTTTAGCAGGGGTGCCCTCGGAACTGTTTTTT.

The sample holds a few counts of this clone. Within the sample, other DNA sequences also encode this same CDR3. This chain uses TRBV5-1 with TRBJ2-2, with a possible D match to TRBD2 (6 bases). The V gene's germline CDR1 is SGHRS and CDR2 YFSETQ. The CDR3 loop spans 14 amino acids. The V end was cut by 3 bases, the J end by 3 bases, with 9 bases between. CDR3 residues: CASSSTGDTGELFF. CDR3 sequence (DNA): TGCGCCAGCAGCTCCACGGGGGACACCGGGGAGCTGTTTTTT.

In this sample, this clone turned up once. The V and J genes are TRBV6-5 and TRBJ1-2; 10 bases agree with TRBD1. After removal of 4 bases from V and 1 base from J, the junction contained 6 bases not matched to a gene. CDR3 length equals 16 residues. Per germline, CDR1 MNHEY and CDR2 SVGAGI. CDR3 residues: CASSLGQGRSNYGYTF. Here the CDR3 DNA reads TGTGCCAGCAGTTTGGGACAGGGGCGAAGTAACTATGGCTACACCTTC.

The J gene is TRBJ1-2, the V gene TRBV5-5, with TRBD1 matching over 7 bases. The CDR3 is 14 residues long. V trimming: 1 base; J trimming: 5 bases; junction bases outside the gene matches: 5. Per the germline V gene, CDR1 is SGHKS and CDR2 is YYEKEE (reference sequence). The CDR3 DNA is TGTGCCAGCAGCTTGAGTGGGACAGCATATGGCTACACCTTC. Residues: CASSLSGTAYGYTF.